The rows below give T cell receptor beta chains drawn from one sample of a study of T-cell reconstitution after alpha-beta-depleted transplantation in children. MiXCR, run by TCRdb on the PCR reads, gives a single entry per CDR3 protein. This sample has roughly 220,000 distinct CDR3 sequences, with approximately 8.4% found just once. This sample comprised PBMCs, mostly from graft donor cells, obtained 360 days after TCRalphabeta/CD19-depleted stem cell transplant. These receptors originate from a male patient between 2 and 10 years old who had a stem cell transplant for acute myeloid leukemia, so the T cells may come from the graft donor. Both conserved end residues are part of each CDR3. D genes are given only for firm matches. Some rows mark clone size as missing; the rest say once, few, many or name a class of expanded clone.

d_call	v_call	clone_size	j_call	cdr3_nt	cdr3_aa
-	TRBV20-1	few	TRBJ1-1	TGCAGTGCTAGAGATCTTGGGGGCGCAAAGAGGGACACTGAAGCTTTCTTT	CSARDLGGAKRDTEAFF
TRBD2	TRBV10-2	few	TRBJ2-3	TGCGCCAGCAGTGGGAGTAGCGGGGGCTCTAGCACAGATACGCAGTATTTT	CASSGSSGGSSTDTQYF
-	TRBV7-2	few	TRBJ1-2	TGTGCCAGCAGCTTAGATCCGTGGGACTATGGCTACACCTTC	CASSLDPWDYGYTF
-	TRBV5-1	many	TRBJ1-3	TGCGCCAGCTCCCCGGACTTCTCTGGAAACACCATATATTTT	CASSPDFSGNTIYF
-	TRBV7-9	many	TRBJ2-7	TGTGCCAGCAGCCAACATAAGGAGGCAACCTACGAGCAGTACTTC	CASSQHKEATYEQYF
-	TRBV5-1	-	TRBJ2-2	TGCGCCAGCAGCTTGCGGCCACAGAACTCCCCCGGGGAGCTGTTTTTT	CASSLRPQNSPGELFF
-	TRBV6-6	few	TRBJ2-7	TGTGCCAGTGGGGAGACAGGTTTGTACGAGCAGTACTTC	CASGETGLYEQYF
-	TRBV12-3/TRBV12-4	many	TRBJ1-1	TGTGCCAGCAGCCTGGACCCCAGGAGCACTGAAGCTTTCTTT	CASSLDPRSTEAFF
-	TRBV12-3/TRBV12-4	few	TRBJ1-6	TGTGCCAGCAGTTTCTCATATGAGTCCCTCCACTTT	CASSFSYESLHF
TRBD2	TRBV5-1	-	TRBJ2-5	TGCGCCAGCAGCTTGGCACTAGCGGAAGAGACCCAGTACTTC	CASSLALAEETQYF
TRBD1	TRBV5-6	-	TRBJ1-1	TGTGCCAGCAGCGGGACAGGGTTGAACACTGAAGCTTTCTTT	CASSGTGLNTEAFF
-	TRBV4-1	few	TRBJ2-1	TGCGCCAGCAGCCAAGTTGTAGCGCCGGGCTACAATGAGCAGTTCTTC	CASSQVVAPGYNEQFF
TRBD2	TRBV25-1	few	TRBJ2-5	TGTGCCAGCAGTTCCCACGGACTAGCGGGGGCACAAGAGACCCAGTACTTC	CASSSHGLAGAQETQYF
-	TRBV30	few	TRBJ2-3	TGTGCCTGGAGCCACCAACGGACGGATAGCACAGATACGCAGTATTTT	CAWSHQRTDSTDTQYF
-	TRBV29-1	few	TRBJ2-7	TGCAGCGTAACCCCGGGGGCAGGGTGGTACGAGCAGTACTTC	CSVTPGAGWYEQYF